A single TCR beta chain is shown here with its context. Amplification used 60 Vbeta primers and 13 Jbeta primers. Produced via immunoSEQ multiplex PCR; TCRdb's table is partial and in-frame only. The table includes approximately 150,000 clones, around 65% detected once. V lost 0 bases and J 7 bases, leaving 16 bases between the germline ends. Germline CDR1 and CDR2: ENHRY and SYGVKD. The CDR3 extends over 16 amino acids. The record originates from a study of cytomegalovirus exposure and HLA in healthy donors. The sequenced material came from PBMCs. The receptor was isolated from a woman between 35 and 50 years old in good health and CMV-seropositive. The chain joins TRBV10-3 to TRBJ2-1, with D maybe TRBD1 (6 bases). For the CDR3, the DNA is TGTGCCATCAGTGAGTCGCGGACAGTCCTGCAGAATGAGCAGTTCTTC. It encodes CAISESRTVLQNEQFF.